Included here is one T cell receptor beta chain sequence, with context. This sample is drawn from a study of blood T cell repertoires in COVID-19. Germline-derived CDR1 and CDR2 are KGHSH and LQKENI. The CDR3 is made up of 13 amino acids. Trimming shortened V by 6 bases and J by 2 bases, and 11 bases separated the two germline ends. TCRdb's copy holds only in-frame clones and misses some; the assay was immunoSEQ multiplex PCR. This sample has fewer than 350,000 clones, with 80% to 90% found just once. Material for sequencing was peripheral blood. This receptor was identified in a man in his forties with acute or convalescent COVID-19. This rearrangement joins TRBV18 to TRBJ2-7, with D uncertain. The CDR3 bases are TGTGCCAGCTCCCCGAGGAGTACCTACGAGCAGTACTTC. This encodes CASSPRSTYEQYF. The full variable domain, its missing parts supplied by reference TRBV18 and TRBJ2-7, is NAGVMQNPRHLVRRRGQEARLRCSPMKGHSHVYWYRQLPEEGLKFMVYLQKENIIDESGMPKERFSAEFPKEGPSILRIQQVVRGDSAAYFCASSPRSTYEQYFGPGTRLTVT.